Sequencing of this TCR beta chain was carried out in a study of blood T cell repertoires in COVID-19. In the study overall: Samples came from the United States, Italy and Spain, spanning acute and convalescent COVID-19.

Produced via immunoSEQ multiplex PCR; TCRdb's table is partial and in-frame only. The table includes roughly 160,000 clones, more than 85% detected once. V gave up 7 bases and J gave up 3 bases; unmatched junction bases: 6. There are 14 residues in the CDR3. From germline, CDR1 is SNHLY and CDR2 FYNNEI. The sequenced sample was peripheral blood. The V call is TRBV2, the J call TRBJ1-5; 7 positions agree with TRBD1. This TCR came from a man aged 55 to 70 with COVID-19, enrolled during active disease. This chain's CDR3 is CASTAEGANQPQHF. For the CDR3, the DNA is TGTGCCAGCACTGCTGAGGGGGCCAATCAGCCCCAGCATTTT. Full variable domain (remainder filled in from reference TRBV2 and TRBJ1-5): EPEVTQTPSHQVTQMGQEVILRCVPISNHLYFYWYRQILGQKVEFLVSFYNNEISEKSEIFDDQFSVERPDGSNFTLKIRSTKLEDSAMYFCASTAEGANQPQHFGDGTRLSIL.